The 30 T cell receptor beta chains reported below all come from one sample, sequenced in a study of T cells in Graves' hyperthyroidism and ophthalmopathy. TCR beta CDR3 sequences were amplified from RNA transcripts. The HTBI primer set served for first-round RT-PCR of the TCR CDR3. TCRdb re-analysed the multiplex PCR reads in MiXCR, keeping a single row per CDR3 protein. The data show about 400,000 distinct CDR3 sequences, 11% to 15% seen once. Specimen: blood. The receptors derive from a man aged 50-60 years with Graves' ophthalmopathy.

This clonotype has at least ten counts. This chain connects TRBV5-1 to TRBJ2-1; a possible D gene is TRBD1 (5 bases). Deletions cut 4 bases from V and 6 bases from J, with 14 bases between. CDR3 size: 14 residues. CDR1 is SGHRS, CDR2 YFSETQ, per germline. The CDR3 protein is CASSTRQTTNEQFF. The CDR3 DNA reads TGCGCCAGCAGCACAAGACAGACGACCAATGAGCAGTTCTTC.

The chain carries TRBV11-1 and TRBJ2-7, with no clear D. Between the trimmed V and J ends, which lost 3 bases and 6 bases, there was a span of 9 bases. Germline CDR1 is SGHAT and CDR2 is FQDESV (reference sequence). CDR3 length: 12 amino acids. Here the CDR3 reads CASSLRSSEQYF. The CDR3, as DNA: TGTGCCAGCAGCTTGAGGTCAAGCGAGCAGTACTTC.

The chain is built from TRBV11-2 and TRBJ2-7; the match to TRBD2 covers 8 bases. The germline CDR1 and CDR2 sequences are SGHAT and FQNNGV. V gave up 5 bases and J gave up 5 bases; unmatched junction bases: 8. The CDR3 totals 14 residues. The CDR3 DNA sequence: TGTGCCAGCAGCCTAAGCGGGAGACGGAACGAGCAGTACTTC. Translation gives CASSLSGRRNEQYF.

This clonotype was counted ten times or more. CDR3 DNA sequence: TGCGCCAGCAGCTTCTCGAGGGCGGGAGTCCCAGATACGCAGTATTTT. It encodes CASSFSRAGVPDTQYF. The V and J genes are TRBV5-1 and TRBJ2-3; TRBD2 agrees at 7 bases. This CDR3 contains 16 residues. V lost 2 bases and J lost 4; bases outside the gene matches: 10. Germline CDR1 SGHRS, CDR2 YFSETQ.

There are many counts of this clonotype. CDR3 DNA: TGTGCCAGCAGTGATACGCGGGGGGCTTACAATGAGCAGTTCTTC. Protein product: CASSDTRGAYNEQFF. The rearrangement links TRBV2 to TRBJ2-1; 8 bases are a match to TRBD2. CDR1 and CDR2 (germline): SNHLY, FYNNEI. The CDR3 contains 15 residues. The trim removed 3 bases at V and 4 bases at J, leaving 5 bases unmatched.

This chain joins TRBV7-9 and TRBJ1-3; TRBD1 might be the D (6 bases). The CDR3 sequence is 15 residues long. The V end was cut by 7 bases, the J end by 0 bases, with 13 bases between. Germline-derived CDR1 and CDR2 are SEHNR and FQNEAQ (reference sequence). Here the CDR3 reads CASNGGGISGNTIYF. The CDR3 region has the DNA TGTGCCAGCAACGGAGGGGGGATCTCTGGAAACACCATATATTTT.

This clonotype occurred many times. The chain carries TRBV3-1 and TRBJ1-1; D perhaps matches TRBD1 (5 bases). Trimming removed 4 bases at V and 3 bases at J, with 12 bases between. This CDR3 region has 14 residues. CDR1 and CDR2 from the germline V gene are LGHDT and YNNKEL (reference sequence). The CDR3 coding sequence is TGTGCCAGCAGCCTCACGGGGGGGGACACTGAAGCTTTCTTT. This encodes CASSLTGGDTEAFF.

The table lists this clonotype with many counts. This chain connects TRBV30 to TRBJ2-3; 10 bases are shared with TRBD2. The trim removed 5 bases at V and 2 bases at J, leaving 1 base unmatched. Germline V gives CDR1 GTSNPN, CDR2 SVGIG (reference sequence). This CDR3 is built from 13 residues. The CDR3 DNA reads TGTGCCTGGGGACTAGCGGCCACAGATACGCAGTATTTT. Translating gives CAWGLAATDTQYF. Combining the CDR3 with reference TRBV30 and TRBJ2-3 gives the whole variable domain SQTIHQWPATLVQPVGSPLSLECTVEGTSNPNLYWYRQAAGRGLQLLFYSVGIGQISSEVPQNLSASRPQDRQFILSSKKLLLSDSGFYLCAWGLAATDTQYFGPGTRLTVL.

This clonotype turned up a few times. The chain is built from TRBV29-1 and TRBJ1-1; D is unresolved. CDR1 is SQVTM, CDR2 ANQGSEA, per germline. Trimming shortened V by 3 bases and J by 1 base, and 9 bases separated the two germline ends. The CDR3 is 13 amino acids. CDR3 protein: CSVEAGWNTEAFF. The CDR3 DNA reads as TGCAGCGTTGAGGCCGGATGGAACACTGAAGCTTTCTTT.

This clonotype was counted at least ten times. The rearrangement uses TRBV7-6 and TRBJ2-3; a weak D match, TRBD1 (5 bases). Germline V gene lookup returns CDR1 SGHVS and CDR2 FNYEAQ. The CDR3 extends over 15 amino acids. V gave up 2 bases and J gave up 4 bases, with 13 bases separating them. This chain's CDR3 is CASSLMGRDSDTQYF. The CDR3 DNA reads TGTGCCAGCAGCTTAATGGGCAGGGATTCAGATACGCAGTATTTT.

On this clonotype: A read error is possible here, since a much larger clone lies one base away. The J gene is TRBJ2-1, the V gene TRBV3-1; 7 bases agree with TRBD2. This CDR3 region has 12 residues. Germline CDR1 LGHDT, CDR2 YNNKEL (reference sequence). CDR3 sequence: CTSSPGLDEQFF. The CDR3 region has the DNA TGTACCAGCAGCCCTGGACTAGATGAGCAGTTCTTC.

Only a few counts were recorded for this clonotype. The chain recombines TRBV7-9 with TRBJ2-6, with 9 positions matching TRBD2. CDR1 is SEHNR and CDR2 is FQNEAQ in the germline V gene (reference sequence). CDR3 length: 15 amino acids. The CDR3, as DNA: TGTGCGGTGCGGGGGGGTATCTCTGGGGCCAACGTCCTGACTTTC. Its protein is CAVRGGISGANVLTF.

A single count supports this clonotype. This sequence joins TRBV12-3 or TRBV12-4 and TRBJ2-1; a weak D match, TRBD1 (6 bases). V was shortened by 6 bases and J by 5 bases, with 14 bases between the two germline ends. The length of the CDR3 is 14 residues. CDR3 protein: CASSPRTADNEQFF. In nucleotides, the CDR3 is TGTGCCAGCAGCCCGAGGACAGCAGACAATGAGCAGTTCTTC.

At least ten counts were recorded for this clonotype. The genes are TRBV30 and TRBJ2-7; D remains ambiguous. The CDR3 sequence is 11 residues long. The ends were cut back, 2 bases at V and 4 bases at J, with 6 bases in the middle. CDR1 GTSNPN and CDR2 SVGIG come from the germline V gene (reference sequence). DNA of the CDR3: TGTGCCTGGAGTAAGCTATACGAGCAGTACTTC. It is translated as CAWSKLYEQYF.

This clonotype came up many times. This chain joins TRBV30 and TRBJ1-1; 7 positions agree with TRBD1. In germline, CDR1 is GTSNPN, CDR2 SVGIG (reference sequence). The CDR3 is made up of 14 amino acids. The V and J ends lost 2 bases and 6 bases, in that order; junction bases with no gene match: 9. CDR3 in amino acids: CAWSTFTGAAEAFF. CDR3 in DNA: TGTGCCTGGAGTACCTTTACAGGGGCCGCTGAAGCTTTCTTT.

The genes are TRBV12-3 or TRBV12-4 and TRBJ2-7, with TRBD1 matching over 11 bases. CDR3 length equals 15 residues. V lost 1 base and J lost 6; bases outside the gene matches: 5. CDR3 DNA sequence: TGTGCCAGCAGTTTAGGGACAGGGGGCTCCCGCGAGCAGTACTTC. Encoded protein: CASSLGTGGSREQYF.

This clonotype showed up many times. The CDR3 spells CASSFPGLAGVEETQYF. In DNA form, the CDR3 reads TGTGCCAGCAGCTTCCCGGGACTAGCGGGAGTAGAAGAGACCCAGTACTTC. This sequence joins TRBV11-1 and TRBJ2-5, with TRBD2 identical over 14 bases. Trimming removed 3 bases from V and 3 bases from J; junction bases left unmatched: 6. CDR3 size: 17 residues. Per the germline V gene, CDR1 is SGHAT and CDR2 is FQDESV (reference sequence).

This clonotype was seen ten or more times. CDR3 sequence: CASRAGARGNQPQHF. CDR3 coding DNA: TGTGCCAGCAGGGCCGGGGCTCGGGGCAATCAGCCCCAGCATTTT. V is TRBV12-3 or TRBV12-4 and J is TRBJ1-5; D perhaps matches TRBD1 (5 bases). The V end was cut by 6 bases, the J end by 2 bases, with 14 bases between. This CDR3 has 15 amino acids.

Only a few counts were recorded for this clonotype. A much larger clone differs by one base, so this may be a read error. The V gene is TRBV10-3, the J gene TRBJ2-5; TRBD1 is a possible D gene (6 bases). Per germline, CDR1 ENHRY and CDR2 SYGVKD. CDR3 length equals 14 residues. Deletions cut 4 bases from V and 5 bases from J, with 14 bases between. The chain's CDR3 is CAISGGRGLETQYF. CDR3 bases: TGTGCCATCAGTGGGGGCAGGGGCTTGGAGACCCAGTACTTC.

This clonotype was seen many times. The chain has TRBV20-1 and TRBJ2-7; D is undetermined. The CDR3 consists of 12 residues. From germline, CDR1 is DFQATT and CDR2 SNEGSKA (reference sequence). V lost 6 bases and J 2 bases, leaving 11 bases between the germline ends. This chain's CDR3 is CSAGQQPYEQYF. CDR3 nucleotide sequence: TGCAGTGCCGGGCAGCAACCCTACGAGCAGTACTTC.

This clonotype has more than one count but fewer than ten. This sequence joins TRBV19 and TRBJ1-1; D call uncertain. The V end was cut by 1 base, the J end by 5 bases, with 8 bases between. Germline loops: CDR1 LNHDA, CDR2 SQIVND (reference sequence). The CDR3 length is 13 residues. The CDR3 reads CASSIVMGTEAFF. Here the CDR3 DNA reads TGTGCCAGTAGTATAGTGATGGGAACTGAAGCTTTCTTT.

This chain uses TRBV20-1 with TRBJ2-5; no clear D. CDR3 length: 12 residues. From germline, CDR1 is DFQATT and CDR2 SNEGSKA (reference sequence). V was cut by 5 bases and J by 4 bases, with 11 bases left in between. In nucleotides, the CDR3 is TGCAGTGCTTCAGCCGAGCGAGAGACCCAGTACTTC. Amino acids: CSASAERETQYF.

A word on this clonotype: One end of the junction varies from germline; a read error may be responsible. The gene calls are TRBV7-8 and TRBJ1-1; a weak D match, TRBD1 (5 bases). CDR1 SGHVS and CDR2 FQNEAQ come from the germline V gene. The CDR3 consists of 14 residues. The CDR3 region has the DNA TGTGCCGGCAGCTGGGGCGGATTGAGCACTGAAGCTTTCTTT. The encoded protein is CAGSWGGLSTEAFF.

This clonotype was observed at least ten times. The chain combines TRBV10-2 with TRBJ1-1; the D gene is possibly TRBD1 (6 bases). Trimming removed 7 bases from V and 4 bases from J, with 13 bases in between. The CDR3 spans 13 residues. Germline values: CDR1 WSHSY, CDR2 SAAADI. The CDR3: CASKTGQTTEAFF. The DNA for the CDR3 is TGCGCCAGCAAGACAGGACAGACCACTGAAGCTTTCTTT.

This clonotype was seen at least ten times. The genes are TRBV11-2 and TRBJ1-2; D might be TRBD1 (6 bases). With 3 bases removed from V and 8 bases from J, the gap between germline ends came to 19 bases. Germline values: CDR1 SGHAT, CDR2 FQNNGV. CDR3 size: 15 residues. CDR3 sequence (DNA): TGTGCCAGCAGCTTGGGTACAGGGTATCGATACGGCTACACCTTC. It encodes CASSLGTGYRYGYTF.

This clonotype was seen only a few times. This chain links TRBV7-3 with TRBJ1-4, with a tentative D call TRBD1 (6 bases). This CDR3 is 17 amino acids long. Germline assignment: CDR1 SGHTA and CDR2 FQGTGA. V lost 2 bases and J lost 2, with 15 bases in between. Written as DNA, the CDR3 is TGTGCCAGCAGCTTAGGGGGGGCTACGGAGACTAATGAAAAACTGTTTTTT. It translates to CASSLGGATETNEKLFF.

This clonotype came up many times. The CDR3 protein is CASSPPMAQGYGYTF. The CDR3 DNA sequence: TGTGCCAGCTCACCACCGATGGCACAGGGATATGGCTACACCTTC. The J gene is TRBJ1-2, the V gene TRBV18, with a possible D match to TRBD1 (6 bases). V was pared by 0 bases and J by 5 bases, with 13 bases between. This CDR3 is built from 15 residues. Germline CDR1 KGHSH, CDR2 LQKENI.

In the case of this clonotype: This sequence may be a read error, since a much larger clone differs from it by one base. J is TRBJ2-1 and V is TRBV5-1, with a possible D match to TRBD2 (5 bases). The CDR3 is made up of 15 amino acids. Germline CDR1 and CDR2: SGHRS and YFSETQ. CDR3 bases: TGCGCCGGCAGCTTTATGTGGGAGAGTCTGAATGAGCAGTTCTTC. Translating gives CAGSFMWESLNEQFF.

In its sample, this clonotype was seen many times. The J gene is TRBJ1-1, the V gene TRBV29-1, with 7 nucleotides matching TRBD1. Germline CDR1 SQVTM, CDR2 ANQGSEA. The CDR3 has 13 amino acids. The trim removed 7 bases at V and 4 bases at J, leaving 9 bases unmatched. The CDR3 coding sequence is TGCAGCGCGTCAGACAGGGCGTTCACTGAAGCTTTCTTT. Translation gives CSASDRAFTEAFF.

In this sample, this clonotype turned up once. Germline is not matched at one junction end, which may reflect a read error. This chain connects TRBV29-1 to TRBJ1-4; no clear D. CDR1 and CDR2 (germline): SQVTM, ANQGSEA. The CDR3 consists of 11 residues. CDR3 region: CGVYSQSKLFF. In DNA, the CDR3 is TGCGGCGTTTATAGTCAGTCGAAACTGTTTTTT.